The sequence of this T cell receptor beta chain was determined in a study of blood T cell repertoires in COVID-19. Turning to the study itself: The United States, Italy and Spain were the sources of the acute and convalescent COVID-19 samples. The analysed material was cDNA or gDNA that came from T cells, B-cell-depleted T cells, or PBMCs.

Authors' processing steps: Reference gene primer amplification gave estimated nucleated cell counts. Sequencing used immunoSEQ multiplex PCR; TCRdb keeps in-frame clones, though not all of them. V and J calls and clone size are those listed in that table; D and trimming were worked out from the DNA. The top ten hold around 5.5% of the sample, which has 200,000 to 250,000 clones, 65% to 85% seen once. V dropped 0 bases and J dropped 0 bases, with 9 bases sitting between them. Germline V gene lookup returns CDR1 MGHRA and CDR2 YSYEKL. The CDR3 runs 16 residues. The sample holds a few counts of this clone.

The V call is TRBV4-1, the J call TRBJ1-3; the D is unclear. The sample comprised peripheral blood. The receptor's source is a human donor in a cohort sampled during active COVID-19. CDR3 residues: CASSQEATFSGNTIYF. In DNA, the CDR3 is TGCGCCAGCAGCCAAGAGGCAACATTCTCTGGAAACACCATATATTTT.